The 32 T cell receptor beta chains in this list originate from one sample, sequenced in a study of cytomegalovirus exposure and HLA in healthy donors. Researchers ran the PCR with 60 Vbeta and 13 Jbeta primers. TCRdb's copy holds only in-frame clones and misses some; the assay was immunoSEQ multiplex PCR. This table holds 95,000 to 100,000 clones, around 81% found once. The sample taken for sequencing was PBMCs. Receptors were obtained from a female donor in good health and CMV-seropositive.

This clone was picked up a small number of times. V and J are TRBV5-1 and TRBJ1-4, with D maybe TRBD1 (6 bases). This CDR3 contains 15 residues. Germline CDR1 and CDR2: SGHRS and YFSETQ. Deletions cut 2 bases from V and 8 bases from J, with 16 bases between. The DNA of the CDR3 is TGCGCCAGCAGCTTTCTTCCAGGGGAGTCGGAAAAACTGTTTTTT. Amino acid sequence: CASSFLPGESEKLFF.

The rearrangement joins TRBV7-9 to TRBJ2-1; TRBD2 aligns across 7 bases. V shed 5 bases and J 7 bases; nucleotides not matched to a gene: 8. Germline V gives CDR1 SEHNR, CDR2 FQNEAQ (reference sequence). This CDR3 region has 14 residues. The CDR3 DNA sequence: TGTGCCAGCAGCCGCACCGGGACTAAGAATGAGCAGTTCTTC. It yields the protein CASSRTGTKNEQFF.

V and J are TRBV30 and TRBJ2-2, with 8 bases identical to TRBD2. Germline assignment: CDR1 GTSNPN and CDR2 SVGIG (reference sequence). The trim removed 2 bases at V and 0 bases at J, leaving 2 bases unmatched. The CDR3 covers 15 residues. The CDR3, as DNA: TGTGCCTGGAGTCCTAGCGGGCCGAACACCGGGGAGCTGTTTTTT. Amino acid sequence: CAWSPSGPNTGELFF.

This sequence joins TRBV2 and TRBJ2-1; 15 bases line up with TRBD2. CDR1 is SNHLY and CDR2 is FYNNEI in the germline V gene. There are 15 residues in the CDR3. With 4 bases clipped from V and 6 bases from J, the junction kept 1 base outside the gene matches. CDR3 residues: CASSGTSGGANEQFF. In nucleotides, the CDR3 is TGTGCCAGCAGTGGGACTAGCGGGGGGGCCAATGAGCAGTTCTTC.

The V and J genes are TRBV6-1 and TRBJ2-5; 7 bases agree with TRBD2. The V gene's germline CDR1 is MNHNS and CDR2 SASEGT. The junction had 8 bases not matched to a gene; V was cut back by 10 bases and J by 0 bases. The CDR3 has 14 amino acids. As DNA, the CDR3 is TGTGCCACCCGTCGGAGCGGGGACCAAGAGACCCAGTACTTC. Amino acid sequence: CATRRSGDQETQYF.

V is TRBV20-1 and J is TRBJ1-1; D unresolved. This CDR3 comprises 9 residues. Per germline, CDR1 DFQATT and CDR2 SNEGSKA (reference sequence). V was shortened by 6 bases and J by 8 bases, with 7 bases between the two germline ends. DNA for the CDR3: TGCAGTGCCGACTCCGAAGCTTTCTTT. Translated: CSADSEAFF.

This clone appeared a single time. The CDR3: CASSFLGASQETQYF. DNA for the CDR3: TGCGCCAGCAGCTTTTTGGGGGCCTCCCAAGAGACCCAGTACTTC. The V gene is TRBV5-1, the J gene TRBJ2-5, with a weak D call TRBD1 (6 bases). CDR1 is SGHRS and CDR2 is YFSETQ in the germline V gene. The CDR3 totals 15 residues. Trimming left V 2 bases short and J 1 base short, with 12 bases between.

The V call is TRBV6-1, the J call TRBJ2-1; D is perhaps TRBD1 (5 bases). The germline V and J ends were trimmed by 3 bases and 1 base, with 10 bases remaining between them. CDR1 is MNHNS, CDR2 SASEGT, per germline. CDR3 length: 15 residues. CDR3 in amino acids: CASSDLNRSYNEQFF. DNA of the CDR3: TGTGCCAGCAGTGACCTGAACAGGTCCTACAATGAGCAGTTCTTC.

The J gene is TRBJ2-7, the V gene TRBV27; 8 bases line up with TRBD1. The germline V gene encodes CDR1 MNHEY and CDR2 SMNVEV (reference sequence). The CDR3 runs 13 residues. The J segment lost 3 bases and the V segment lost 5 bases, leaving 3 bases of the junction unmatched. CDR3 in DNA: TGTGCCAGCAGTAAGACAGGGGTCTACGAGCAGTACTTC. Protein product: CASSKTGVYEQYF.

V is TRBV5-1 and J is TRBJ1-3, with D possibly matching TRBD1 (5 bases). V gave up 0 bases and J gave up 4 bases, with 8 bases separating them. The CDR3 is made up of 14 amino acids. Per germline, CDR1 SGHRS and CDR2 YFSETQ. The CDR3: CASSLEGLGNTIYF. CDR3 DNA: TGCGCCAGCAGCTTGGAGGGGTTGGGAAACACCATATATTTT.

The chain employs TRBV9 and TRBJ1-1; tentatively, D is TRBD1 (6 bases). From germline, CDR1 is SGDLS and CDR2 YYNGEE. This CDR3 is 13 amino acids long. Trimming pared 2 bases from V and 6 bases from J, leaving 11 bases between. The CDR3 nucleotides are TGTGCCAGCAGCGTTAGGGGGGGGGCTGAAGCTTTCTTT. This gives the protein CASSVRGGAEAFF.

V is TRBV10-3 and J is TRBJ1-1; the match to TRBD1 covers 10 bases. The V segment lost 4 bases and the J segment 1 base; nucleotides outside the gene matches: 12. This CDR3 has 18 residues. CDR1 ENHRY and CDR2 SYGVKD come from the germline V gene. The CDR3 is CAISVGTGDSPTNTEAFF. The CDR3, as DNA: TGTGCCATCAGTGTGGGGACAGGGGATTCCCCAACGAACACTGAAGCTTTCTTT.

The chain combines TRBV5-4 with TRBJ2-3; 9 bases are shared with TRBD2. Germline assignment: CDR1 SGHNT and CDR2 YYREEE (reference sequence). Trimming took 5 bases from V and 6 from J; bases not matched to a gene: 13. The CDR3 runs 16 residues. CDR3 DNA: TGTGCCAGCAGTTCGTTAGCGGGGGATCGTTCGGATACGCAGTATTTT. Residues: CASSSLAGDRSDTQYF.

This chain uses TRBV13 with TRBJ1-3; possible D gene TRBD1, 6 bases. The CDR3 loop spans 14 amino acids. Germline V gene data show CDR1 as PRHDT and CDR2 as FYEKMQ (reference sequence). With 4 bases removed from V and 2 bases from J, the gap between germline ends came to 9 bases. The DNA for the CDR3 is TGTGCCAGCAGCTCACAGGGTGCTGGAAACACCATATATTTT. Its protein product is CASSSQGAGNTIYF.

This sequence joins TRBV5-1 and TRBJ2-3; 9 nucleotides align to TRBD2. Germline lookup yields CDR1 SGHRS and CDR2 YFSETQ. The CDR3 is 16 residues long. Unmatched junction bases numbered 8, after V lost 4 bases and J lost 2 bases. The CDR3: CASSPLIAGATDTQYF. The CDR3 DNA follows: TGCGCCAGCAGCCCCTTGATAGCGGGAGCCACAGATACGCAGTATTTT.

CDR3: CASRPRESSSYNEQFF. The CDR3 nucleotides read TGTGCCAGCAGGCCGCGGGAGTCGAGCTCCTACAATGAGCAGTTCTTC. This chain joins TRBV2 and TRBJ2-1; 7 nucleotides align to TRBD2. Looked up from germline, CDR1 is SNHLY and CDR2 is FYNNEI. The V and J ends lost 6 bases and 0 bases, in that order; junction bases with no gene match: 8. This CDR3 comprises 16 residues.

The chain uses TRBV28 and TRBJ2-7, with 7 bases identical to TRBD1. The CDR3 contains 15 residues. V shed 5 bases, J shed 5 bases, and the junction held 12 bases outside the gene matches. In germline, CDR1 is MDHEN, CDR2 SYDVKM. The CDR3 here is CASSNYRGPYNEQYF. For the CDR3, the DNA is TGTGCCAGCAGTAATTACAGGGGCCCCTATAACGAGCAGTACTTC.

V gene TRBV6-5 combines with J gene TRBJ1-6; tentative D call: TRBD1 (5 bases). The germline V gene encodes CDR1 MNHEY and CDR2 SVGAGI. CDR3 size: 15 residues. Trimming took off 6 bases at V and 9 bases at J, with 18 bases between the two ends. The CDR3 reads CASRRRGGDFSPLHF. DNA of the CDR3: TGTGCCAGCAGAAGGAGGGGCGGAGATTTTTCACCCCTCCACTTT.

The chain combines TRBV25-1 with TRBJ1-1; maybe TRBD1 (5 bases). V lost 4 bases and J lost 7, with 10 bases in between. Germline CDR1 is MGHDK and CDR2 is SYGVNS. The CDR3 consists of 12 residues. The CDR3 nucleotides are TGTGCCAGCAGTGGCGGGACCGATGAAGCTTTCTTT. Translated, it gives CASSGGTDEAFF.

This clone has a single count. V is TRBV11-2 and J is TRBJ2-7; 8 bases align to TRBD1. Germline loops: CDR1 SGHAT, CDR2 FQNNGV. The CDR3 spans 14 residues. Trimming removed 5 bases from V and 1 base from J; junction bases left unmatched: 4. This CDR3 reads CASSVDRGSYEQYF. For the CDR3, the DNA is TGTGCCAGCAGCGTCGACAGGGGTTCCTACGAGCAGTACTTC.

The DNA of the CDR3 is TGTGCCAGTAGTATTGATTTAATCAGGCCCCAGCATTTT. Translated: CASSIDLIRPQHF. This rearrangement joins TRBV19 to TRBJ1-5; D is unresolved. Looked up from germline, CDR1 is LNHDA and CDR2 is SQIVND (reference sequence). V lost 3 bases, J lost 9 bases, and 12 bases lay in between. CDR3 length: 13 amino acids.

The chain has TRBV6-1 and TRBJ2-3, with no clear D. V lost 1 base, J lost 4 bases, and 12 bases lay in between. Germline V lookup: CDR1 MNHNS, CDR2 SASEGT. The CDR3 runs to 15 residues. The CDR3 loop is CASSEGLRRPDTQYF. The CDR3 DNA sequence: TGTGCCAGCAGTGAAGGGTTGAGGAGACCAGATACGCAGTATTTT.

The CDR3 is CASSAGQGAYEQYF. The CDR3 DNA sequence: TGTGCCAGCAGCGCCGGACAGGGGGCCTACGAGCAGTACTTC. The chain recombines TRBV6-5 with TRBJ2-7, with 10 positions matching TRBD1. After removal of 6 bases from V and 2 bases from J, the junction contained 4 bases not matched to a gene. Germline CDR1 is MNHEY and CDR2 is SVGAGI. The CDR3 loop spans 14 amino acids.

V usage is TRBV6-6 and J usage is TRBJ2-2; 10 nucleotides match TRBD1. Per the germline V gene, CDR1 is MNHNY and CDR2 is SVGAGI (reference sequence). Trimming removed 5 bases from V and 6 bases from J; junction bases left unmatched: 9. The CDR3 has 16 residues. DNA of the CDR3: TGTGCCAGCAGTCCTCCCCCGACAGGGGGCTCCGGGGAGCTGTTTTTT. Translating it yields CASSPPPTGGSGELFF.

This rearrangement joins TRBV5-6 to TRBJ2-5; D not certain. The CDR3 has 11 residues. Germline lookup yields CDR1 SGHDT and CDR2 YYEEEE. V lost 0 bases to trimming and J lost 11 bases, with 8 bases between them. The CDR3 here is CASSLAGSQYF. The CDR3 nucleotides read TGTGCCAGCAGCTTGGCCGGGTCGCAGTACTTC.

The chain joins TRBV4-1 to TRBJ2-5; the match to TRBD1 covers 8 bases. The DNA end is more similar to TRBJ2-7, so the J call may be wrong. The CDR3 is 16 residues long. The germline V gene encodes CDR1 MGHRA and CDR2 YSYEKL. As DNA, the CDR3 is TGCGCCAGCAGCCAATTCACCGGGACAGGTACCTACGAGCAGTACTTC. Its protein product is CASSQFTGTGTYEQYF.

The chain recombines TRBV5-4 with TRBJ2-3; D not resolved. V was trimmed by 4 bases and J by 2 bases, leaving 11 bases between them. CDR3 length equals 14 residues. Germline CDR1 and CDR2: SGHNT and YYREEE (reference sequence). CDR3: CASSGQGSTDTQYF. CDR3 nucleotides: TGTGCCAGCAGCGGGCAAGGCTCCACAGATACGCAGTATTTT.

This rearrangement joins TRBV19 to TRBJ2-3; 10 bases agree with TRBD2. The germline V gene encodes CDR1 LNHDA and CDR2 SQIVND (reference sequence). The CDR3 is 15 residues long. V shed 3 bases and J 6 bases; nucleotides not matched to a gene: 6. CDR3 DNA sequence: TGTGCCAGTAGTATCAGCGGGGGGGCTGGGGATACGCAGTATTTT. Encoded protein: CASSISGGAGDTQYF. The whole variable domain, remainder taken from reference TRBV19 and TRBJ2-3, is DGGITQSPKYLFRKEGQNVTLSCEQNLNHDAMYWYRQDPGQGLRLIYYSQIVNDFQKGDIAEGYSVSREKKESFPLTVTSAQKNPTAFYLCASSISGGAGDTQYFGPGTRLTVL.

This clone was counted only a few times. The CDR3 is CASRQGATEAFF. CDR3 in DNA: TGTGCCAGCAGACAGGGGGCCACTGAAGCTTTCTTT. The chain is built from TRBV6-5 and TRBJ1-1; 9 nucleotides agree with TRBD1. This CDR3 is built from 12 residues. The V gene's germline CDR1 is MNHEY and CDR2 SVGAGI. The V gene end was trimmed by 6 bases and the J gene end by 4 bases; junction bases not matched to a gene: 0.

The V call is TRBV5-1, the J call TRBJ2-7; TRBD1 might be the D (6 bases). V was cut by 2 bases and J by 1 base, with 10 bases left in between. CDR1 and CDR2 from the germline V gene are SGHRS and YFSETQ. The CDR3 covers 14 residues. The CDR3 region has the DNA TGCGCCAGCAGCTTCGGCAGGGGATCCTACGAGCAGTACTTC. Its protein product is CASSFGRGSYEQYF.

The V gene is TRBV5-1, the J gene TRBJ2-5; D possibly corresponds to TRBD2 (7 bases). This CDR3 spans 18 amino acids. V lost 4 bases, J lost 2 bases, and 24 bases lay in between. In germline, CDR1 is SGHRS, CDR2 YFSETQ. For the CDR3, the DNA is TGCGCCAGCAGCGTGGGGGCTAGCGGCGTAGGTTCTCAAGAGACCCAGTACTTC. Residues: CASSVGASGVGSQETQYF.

The chain employs TRBV7-9 and TRBJ1-2; D gene unclear. The CDR3 extends over 13 amino acids. V gave up 1 base and J gave up 5 bases, with 8 bases separating them. Germline CDR1 SEHNR, CDR2 FQNEAQ (reference sequence). This CDR3 is CASSLGSGYGYTF. The CDR3 DNA reads as TGTGCCAGCAGCTTAGGGAGTGGGTATGGCTACACCTTC.